This TCR beta chain stems from a study of blood T cell repertoires in COVID-19. Original methodology: Amplifying reference gene primers gave estimates of nucleated cell counts. Data came from immunoSEQ multiplex PCR; TCRdb stores just in-frame clones and leaves some out. D and trimming come from the DNA, and the V and J calls and clone size come from that table. Seen here are 200,000 to 250,000 clones, 86% observed once, and the top ten hold around 3.5%. Cohorts were determined from participant-reported clinical history. Sequenced input: PBMCs or T cells enriched from blood (not recorded which). This receptor was identified in a woman between 40 and 50 years old with acute COVID-19.

Here the CDR3 reads CASSIAAGGGGEKLFF. The CDR3 coding sequence is TGTGCCAGTAGTATAGCCGCCGGGGGCGGGGGTGAAAAACTGTTTTTT. V usage is TRBV19 and J usage is TRBJ1-4, with D tentatively TRBD1 (6 bases). The CDR3 runs to 16 residues. V was clipped by 1 base and J by 7 bases, with 16 bases between them. Germline V gene sequence: CDR1 LNHDA, CDR2 SQIVND (reference sequence). Full variable domain (remainder filled in from reference TRBV19 and TRBJ1-4): DGGITQSPKYLFRKEGQNVTLSCEQNLNHDAMYWYRQDPGQGLRLIYYSQIVNDFQKGDIAEGYSVSREKKESFPLTVTSAQKNPTAFYLCASSIAAGGGGEKLFFGSGTQLSVL.